These T cell receptor beta chains were read from a single sample in a study of blood T cells in healthy people across ages. MiXCR, applied by TCRdb to the 5' RACE reads, yields one record per CDR3 protein. This sample has 1.5 million to 2 million distinct CDR3 sequences, with about 30% found just once. Sequenced: blood. Receptor source: a woman aged 25 to 45 in good health. Both conserved end residues are part of each CDR3. The D gene is left open where the match is weak. Clone size, where shown, is once, few, many, or a class for clones that have expanded.

clone size	D gene	V gene	J gene	CDR3 protein	CDR3 DNA
-	-	TRBV19	TRBJ2-1	CASSTNTRVRYNEQFF	TGTGCCAGTAGTACCAATACTAGGGTCCGCTACAATGAGCAGTTCTTC
-	-	TRBV7-2	TRBJ2-1	CASSYAGTFLYNEQFF	TGTGCCAGCAGCTACGCTGGGACATTCCTCTACAATGAGCAGTTCTTC
-	-	TRBV9	TRBJ2-2	CASSAKNTGELFF	TGTGCCAGCAGCGCCAAGAACACCGGGGAGCTGTTTTTT
many	-	TRBV7-8	TRBJ2-4	CASSSQGNIQYF	TGTGCCAGCAGCTCACAGGGAAACATTCAGTACTTC
-	-	TRBV12-3/TRBV12-4	TRBJ1-1	CASSLKSDGARGAFF	TGTGCCAGCAGTTTAAAATCTGACGGGGCTAGGGGAGCTTTCTTT
-	-	TRBV28	TRBJ1-4	CASSSGPQGEKLFF	TGTGCCAGCAGTTCGGGGCCCCAAGGTGAAAAACTGTTTTTT
many	-	TRBV28	TRBJ1-2	CASSTHRAGQGYGYTF	TGTGCCAGCAGTACCCACAGGGCCGGGCAGGGATATGGCTACACCTTC
few	TRBD2	TRBV12-5	TRBJ2-4	CASGLVEWGPGGIQYF	TGTGCTAGTGGTTTGGTAGAGTGGGGACCGGGGGGGATTCAGTACTTC
-	TRBD2	TRBV18	TRBJ2-7	CASSPQREAYEQYF	TGTGCCAGCTCACCACAGCGGGAGGCCTACGAGCAGTACTTC
-	TRBD2	TRBV20-1	TRBJ2-3	CSARDHTSGSTDTQYF	TGCAGTGCTAGAGATCACACTAGCGGTAGCACAGATACGCAGTATTTT
-	-	TRBV12-3/TRBV12-4	TRBJ1-1	CASSFSGAEAFF	TGTGCCAGCAGTTTTTCGGGAGCTGAAGCTTTCTTT
-	-	TRBV29-1	TRBJ2-3	CSSGDTDTQYF	TGCAGCTCTGGGGACACAGATACGCAGTATTTT
-	TRBD1	TRBV27	TRBJ1-2	CASSRDREAYYGYTF	TGTGCCAGCAGCCGAGACAGGGAGGCTTACTATGGCTACACCTTC
-	TRBD1	TRBV7-2	TRBJ1-6	CASSKRQGNNSPLHF	TGTGCCAGCAGCAAGAGACAGGGAAATAATTCACCCCTCCACTTT
-	-	TRBV12-3/TRBV12-4	TRBJ1-1	CASTVSGREPEAFF	TGTGCCAGCACCGTATCGGGGCGGGAGCCTGAAGCTTTCTTT
-	-	TRBV7-3	TRBJ1-1	CASSSQGVMNTEAFF	TGTGCCAGCAGCTCACAGGGAGTGATGAACACTGAAGCTTTCTTT
-	TRBD2	TRBV20-1	TRBJ2-5	CSARDIAGVGWEQYF	TGCAGTGCTAGAGATATTGCGGGAGTTGGGTGGGAGCAGTACTTC
-	TRBD2	TRBV12-3/TRBV12-4	TRBJ2-7	CAGSSRLAGGYEQYF	TGTGCCGGCAGTTCGCGGCTAGCGGGAGGCTACGAGCAGTACTTC
-	-	TRBV5-1	TRBJ2-2	CASSIRQNTGELFF	TGCGCCAGCAGCATAAGACAGAACACCGGGGAGCTGTTTTTT
-	-	TRBV28	TRBJ1-2	CASSSGRGGGYTF	TGTGCCAGCAGTTCGGGACGGGGCGGGGGCTACACCTTC
-	TRBD1	TRBV6-5	TRBJ1-1	CASSLGQRNTEVFF	TGTGCCAGCAGCCTGGGACAGAGGAACACTGAAGTTTTCTTT
-	TRBD2	TRBV20-1	TRBJ2-1	CSASILAGPPSYNEQFF	TGCAGTGCTAGCATACTAGCGGGGCCCCCTTCCTACAATGAGCAGTTCTTC
few	-	TRBV7-9	TRBJ2-1	CATGWADEQFF	TGTGCCACCGGGTGGGCGGATGAGCAGTTCTTC
few	TRBD2	TRBV12-3/TRBV12-4	TRBJ2-3	CASSLRTSGGLDTQYF	TGTGCCAGCAGTTTAAGAACTAGCGGGGGCCTAGATACGCAGTATTTT
once	TRBD1	TRBV6-6	TRBJ1-5	CVSSYSGTDYQPQHF	TGTGTCAGCAGTTATTCCGGGACAGACTATCAGCCCCAGCATTTT
few	-	TRBV28	TRBJ1-2	CASVLVGQKYGYTF	TGTGCCAGCGTCCTTGTGGGGCAGAAGTATGGCTACACCTTC
many	-	TRBV7-9	TRBJ2-7	CASSSYVTYEQYF	TGTGCCAGCAGCTCATACGTGACCTACGAGCAGTACTTC
few	-	TRBV5-1	TRBJ1-1	CASSLEGAGLNTEAFF	TGCGCCAGCAGCTTGGAAGGTGCGGGGCTGAACACTGAAGCTTTCTTT
-	TRBD2	TRBV6-2/TRBV6-3	TRBJ2-7	CASRTTSGLFYEQYF	TGTGCCAGCAGAACGACTAGCGGGCTATTCTACGAGCAGTACTTC
-	TRBD1	TRBV12-3/TRBV12-4	TRBJ1-2	CASSEDRVYGGYTF	TGTGCCAGCAGTGAGGACAGGGTGTATGGAGGCTACACCTTC
many	-	TRBV4-1	TRBJ2-3	CASSRQGEIADTQYF	TGCGCCAGCAGCCGGCAGGGAGAGATTGCAGATACGCAGTATTTT
-	-	TRBV24-1	TRBJ2-5	CATSDPSDKQYF	TGTGCCACCAGTGACCCTAGTGACAAGCAGTACTTC
many	TRBD1	TRBV9	TRBJ1-4	CASSVDPTGRDEKLFF	TGTGCCAGCAGCGTAGACCCGACAGGGAGAGATGAAAAACTGTTTTTT